The following is a T cell receptor (beta chain) sequence with its context. What it binds is not known. Recipients boosted at about 4 weeks or about 12 weeks are pooled. This record belongs to a study of T cell responses to AZD1222 COVID-19 vaccine. General study points: Clonal diversity may have been underestimated in mostly white British donors. Seropositive AZD1222 recipients at baseline numbered only 5 or 6. Scientists sampled the repertoires only once the peak T cell response had passed.

The table came from immunoSEQ multiplex PCR; TCRdb's copy has only in-frame clones and leaves some out. Of some 81,000 clones listed, 85% to 90% are singletons. Trimming took 5 bases from V and 0 from J, leaving 12 bases between them. This CDR3 is 15 amino acids long. Germline assignment: CDR1 SGHRS and CDR2 YFSETQ. The sequence was obtained from an adult who received the AZD1222 COVID-19 vaccine. The specimen comprised peripheral blood, sampled 28 days after the second AZD1222 dose. The chain has TRBV5-1 and TRBJ1-3, with D perhaps matching TRBD1 (5 bases). CDR3 region: CASSVGESSGNTIYF. CDR3 nucleotide sequence: TGCGCCAGCAGTGTAGGGGAGAGCTCTGGAAACACCATATATTTT. The full variable domain, rest sourced from reference TRBV5-1 and TRBJ1-3, is KAGVTQTPRYLIKTRGQQVTLSCSPISGHRSVSWYQQTPGQGLQFLFEYFSETQRNKGNFPGRFSGRQFSNSRSEMNVSTLELGDSALYLCASSVGESSGNTIYFGEGSWLTVV.